The T cell receptor (beta chain) under discussion was sequenced for a study of T cells in Graves' hyperthyroidism and ophthalmopathy. The source material, RNA transcripts, was used to amplify TCR beta CDR3 regions. RT-PCR in the first round (using the HTBI primer set) targeted the TCR CDR3. In TCRdb, the multiplex PCR reads were re-called with MiXCR into one record per CDR3 protein. The data hold around 300,000 distinct CDR3 sequences, with roughly 15% observed a single time. The CDR3 is 15 amino acids. CDR1 is GTSNPN, CDR2 SVGIG, per germline (reference sequence). Many counts were recorded for this clonotype.

Material: blood. This chain uses TRBV30 with TRBJ2-1; TRBD1 matches 7 bases. This TCR was sampled from a woman between 50 and 59 years old with Graves' hyperthyroidism that later progressed to Graves' ophthalmopathy. In DNA form, the CDR3 reads TGTGTAGGGCTACTCAGGGGGACCAGGAACAATGAGCAGTTCTTC. This gives the protein CVGLLRGTRNNEQFF.